These 7 T cell receptor beta chains were sequenced from one sample in a study of cytomegalovirus exposure and HLA in healthy donors. Amplification used 60 Vbeta primers and 13 Jbeta primers. Measured with immunoSEQ multiplex PCR; TCRdb has only the in-frame clones, and not every one. The data contain about 200,000 clones, about 70% of them seen just once; the ten biggest clones take up approximately 1.8%. What was sequenced was PBMCs. These receptors all come from a woman under 40 in good health and CMV-seronegative.

The rearrangement links TRBV27 to TRBJ1-5; D is unresolved. V shed 2 bases and J shed 0 bases, with 11 bases lying between them. The germline gives CDR1 MNHEY, CDR2 SMNVEV (reference sequence). The CDR3 sequence is 16 residues long. The CDR3 sequence is CASSLMGQHSNQPQHF. The CDR3 region has the DNA TGTGCCAGCAGTTTAATGGGCCAGCATAGCAATCAGCCCCAGCATTTT.

The chain combines TRBV2 with TRBJ2-5, with D uncertain. Germline V gives CDR1 SNHLY, CDR2 FYNNEI. Trimming stripped 6 bases from V and 3 bases from J, with 11 bases between. The CDR3 loop spans 13 amino acids. In DNA form, the CDR3 reads TGTGCCAGCAGCACGGTCCTTAAAGAGACCCAGTACTTC. This gives the protein CASSTVLKETQYF.

This sequence joins TRBV7-2 and TRBJ2-5; 7 positions match TRBD1. Germline CDR1 and CDR2: SGHTA and FQGNSA. This CDR3 contains 14 residues. Losses at the gene ends were 3 bases for V and 6 bases for J; bases not matched to a gene: 7. As DNA, the CDR3 is TGTGCCAGCAGCTTGGGACAGCCAGAGAAGACCCAGTACTTC. Its protein product is CASSLGQPEKTQYF. Based on the CDR3 plus reference TRBV7-2 and TRBJ2-5, the full variable domain is GAGVSQSPSNKVTEKGKDVELRCDPISGHTALYWYRQSLGQGLEFLIYFQGNSAPDKSGLPSDRFSAERTGGSVSTLTIQRTQQEDSAVYLCASSLGQPEKTQYFGPGTRLLVL.

V gene TRBV7-9 combines with J gene TRBJ1-1; perhaps TRBD1 as D (5 bases). V was trimmed by 3 bases and J by 10 bases, leaving 27 bases between them. The CDR3 length is 17 residues. Looked up from germline, CDR1 is SEHNR and CDR2 is FQNEAQ (reference sequence). The CDR3 region has the DNA TGTGCCAGCAGCTTGGGGGGGTGGGGAGACACGGGAGATGGAGCTTTCTTT. Residues: CASSLGGWGDTGDGAFF.

The rearrangement uses TRBV6-5 and TRBJ2-7; possibly TRBD2 for D (6 bases). With 7 bases removed from V and 2 bases from J, the gap between germline ends came to 18 bases. Germline CDR1 and CDR2: MNHEY and SVGAGI. CDR3 size: 15 residues. CDR3 in amino acids: CASTPGGGFPYEQYF. The CDR3 bases are TGTGCCAGCACCCCCGGTGGGGGGTTCCCCTACGAGCAGTACTTC.

The chain joins TRBV7-9 to TRBJ1-2, with 9 bases aligning to TRBD1. The germline CDR1 and CDR2 sequences are SEHNR and FQNEAQ (reference sequence). V lost 5 bases, J lost 4 bases, and 8 bases stayed unmatched. This CDR3 has 15 amino acids. The CDR3 loop is CASSQSTGGGYGYTF. Written as DNA, the CDR3 is TGTGCCAGCAGCCAATCCACAGGGGGCGGCTATGGCTACACCTTC.

This clone has a handful of counts. The chain carries TRBV25-1 and TRBJ2-2, with D perhaps TRBD2 (6 bases). In germline, CDR1 is MGHDK, CDR2 SYGVNS. Trimming stripped 0 bases from V and 1 base from J, with 15 bases between. This CDR3 contains 18 residues. CDR3 protein: CASSEYSERVLNTGELFF. The CDR3 DNA reads TGTGCCAGCAGTGAATATTCGGAGCGGGTCCTGAACACCGGGGAGCTGTTTTTT.